One and the same sample provided the 15 T cell receptor beta chains below, sequenced in a study of CD8+ T cells in alopecia areata. In each case, RNA was isolated and then reverse transcribed into cDNA as the sequencing template. Sequencing used immunoSEQ multiplex PCR; TCRdb keeps in-frame clones, though not all of them. The table includes approximately 59,000 clones, under 55% detected once. Sequences were derived from CD8+ T cells sorted from blood, sampled at week 0. The receptor source for this set is a human donor with alopecia areata.

This clone was picked up a small number of times. CDR3 residues: CSVETGSSYEQYF. CDR3 coding DNA: TGCAGCGTTGAGACAGGCTCGTCCTACGAGCAGTACTTC. The rearrangement joins TRBV29-1 to TRBJ2-7, with D perhaps TRBD1 (6 bases). This CDR3 contains 13 residues. Deletions cut 3 bases from V and 1 base from J, with 10 bases between. Germline V CDR1 and CDR2: SQVTM, ANQGSEA.

The CDR3 bases are TGTGCCAGCAGTTTATCGACAACCACCCAAGAGACCCAGTACTTC. Protein: CASSLSTTTQETQYF. V gene TRBV27 combines with J gene TRBJ2-5; D is undetermined. Per germline, CDR1 MNHEY and CDR2 SMNVEV (reference sequence). Trimming shortened V by 0 bases and J by 1 base, and 9 bases separated the two germline ends. There are 15 residues in the CDR3.

The chain uses TRBV5-1 and TRBJ2-7; the D gene is possibly TRBD1 (6 bases). Trimming left V 0 bases short and J 3 bases short, with 10 bases between. The CDR3 runs to 14 residues. Germline-derived CDR1 and CDR2 are SGHRS and YFSETQ. The CDR3 loop is CASSLDRVDYEQYF. As DNA, the CDR3 is TGCGCCAGCAGCTTGGACAGGGTCGACTACGAGCAGTACTTC.

V and J are TRBV11-2 and TRBJ1-2, with unresolved D. The V end lost 5 bases, the J end lost 2 bases, and 15 bases lay between the germline ends. The CDR3 totals 15 residues. CDR1 SGHAT and CDR2 FQNNGV come from the germline V gene. The CDR3 spells CASSTLPRENYGYTF. In nucleotides, the CDR3 is TGTGCCAGCAGCACGTTGCCCCGGGAGAACTATGGCTACACCTTC. Full variable domain (remainder filled in from reference TRBV11-2 and TRBJ1-2): EAGVAQSPRYKIIEKRQSVAFWCNPISGHATLYWYQQILGQGPKLLIQFQNNGVVDDSQLPKDRFSAERLKGVDSTLKIQPAKLEDSAVYLCASSTLPRENYGYTFGSGTRLTVV.

The rearrangement joins TRBV9 to TRBJ2-7; no clear D gene. V dropped 0 bases and J dropped 3 bases, with 7 bases sitting between them. This CDR3 has 13 residues. Germline V gives CDR1 SGDLS, CDR2 YYNGEE. The CDR3 sequence: CASSVGDNYEQYF. The DNA of the CDR3 is TGTGCCAGCAGCGTAGGGGATAACTACGAGCAGTACTTC.

The chain employs TRBV10-3 and TRBJ2-7, with D hard to call. Trimming shortened V by 2 bases and J by 5 bases, and 10 bases separated the two germline ends. Germline loops: CDR1 ENHRY, CDR2 SYGVKD. CDR3 length equals 13 residues. For the CDR3, the DNA is TGTGCCATCAGTGAGCCCCGGAGCGACGAGCAGTACTTC. Translated: CAISEPRSDEQYF.

The chain combines TRBV29-1 with TRBJ2-7; a weak D match, TRBD1 (6 bases). There are 13 residues in the CDR3. CDR1 is SQVTM, CDR2 ANQGSEA, per germline. Between the trimmed V and J ends, which lost 3 bases and 1 base, there was a span of 10 bases. The CDR3 region is CSVESGTSYEQYF. DNA for the CDR3: TGCAGCGTTGAGTCAGGGACATCCTACGAGCAGTACTTC.

This clone was counted a few times. The V call is TRBV19, the J call TRBJ2-7; 10 nucleotides match TRBD2. CDR3 length: 15 residues. Unmatched junction bases numbered 4, after V lost 5 bases and J lost 0 bases. Germline-derived CDR1 and CDR2 are LNHDA and SQIVND (reference sequence). The CDR3 here is CASSVSGRVSYEQYF. DNA of the CDR3: TGTGCCAGTAGTGTGAGCGGGAGGGTCTCCTACGAGCAGTACTTC.

This clone has more than one count but fewer than ten. The chain links TRBV27 to TRBJ1-5; D remains unclear. Trimming removed 4 bases at V and 7 bases at J, with 11 bases between. The CDR3 contains 13 residues. Germline V gene data show CDR1 as MNHEY and CDR2 as SMNVEV (reference sequence). CDR3: CASSWTLTQPQHF. The CDR3 DNA reads TGTGCCAGCAGTTGGACTCTTACGCAGCCCCAGCATTTT.

This chain uses TRBV5-1 with TRBJ2-7, with 9 bases aligning to TRBD2. V shed 0 bases and J 3 bases; nucleotides not matched to a gene: 1. Germline V gene lookup returns CDR1 SGHRS and CDR2 YFSETQ. This CDR3 comprises 14 residues. The CDR3 region has the DNA TGCGCCAGCAGCTTGGAGCGGGAGGTCTACGAGCAGTACTTC. This encodes CASSLEREVYEQYF.

This clone was seen a handful of times. J is TRBJ2-7 and V is TRBV19; 10 nucleotides agree with TRBD1. The length of the CDR3 is 14 residues. Germline CDR1 and CDR2: LNHDA and SQIVND (reference sequence). V dropped 5 bases and J dropped 2; count of bases not matched to a gene: 3. The CDR3 coding sequence is TGTGCCAGTAGTCCGGGACAGGGGCCCTACGAGCAGTACTTC. Translating it yields CASSPGQGPYEQYF.

This clone was picked up a small number of times. In nucleotides, the CDR3 is TGCGCCAGCAGCTTGACATGGGACAGGGACGTCCTGACTTTC. Translation gives CASSLTWDRDVLTF. This chain joins TRBV5-1 and TRBJ2-6; TRBD1 matches at 9 bases. V was clipped by 1 base and J by 11 bases; unmatched bases: 4. Germline V gene sequence: CDR1 SGHRS, CDR2 YFSETQ. The CDR3 runs to 14 residues.

The rearrangement joins TRBV10-3 to TRBJ1-6, with TRBD1 matching over 8 bases. J gave up 8 bases and V 5 bases, and 8 bases lay outside the gene matches. In germline, CDR1 is ENHRY, CDR2 SYGVKD. The CDR3 loop spans 15 amino acids. The CDR3 nucleotides are TGTGCCATCAGTACCGGACAGGGTTTAGATTCACCCCTCCACTTT. It encodes CAISTGQGLDSPLHF.

This clone showed up just a few times. The chain couples TRBV27 to TRBJ2-1; 10 bases are a match to TRBD2. The CDR3 length is 13 residues. With V trimmed by 10 bases and J by 8 bases, 8 bases remained unmatched. Germline V lookup: CDR1 MNHEY, CDR2 SMNVEV (reference sequence). The CDR3 here is CATSLGLAYEQFF. CDR3 bases: TGTGCCACCTCGCTGGGACTAGCGTATGAGCAGTTCTTC.

V gene TRBV9 combines with J gene TRBJ2-1; possible D gene TRBD1, 6 bases. Trimming left V 0 bases short and J 6 bases short, with 13 bases between. The germline V gene has CDR1 SGDLS and CDR2 YYNGEE. The CDR3 is 15 residues long. CDR3 in amino acids: CASSVGARGGNEQFF. As DNA, the CDR3 is TGTGCCAGCAGCGTAGGGGCAAGAGGGGGCAATGAGCAGTTCTTC.